This T cell receptor (beta chain) originates from a study of blood T cells in healthy people across ages. Sample-barcoded 5' priming and a J-beta primer mix drove a second PCR of roughly 6 to 12 cycles. TCRdb re-analysed the 5' RACE reads in MiXCR, keeping a single row per CDR3 protein. The sample carries hundreds of thousands of distinct CDR3 sequences, around 45% recorded once. Findings and limits, study-wide: It was the long-lived donors that had more naive CD4+ cells and higher diversity than aged donors.

This clonotype has more than one count but fewer than ten. Its antigen remains unknown. Germline V gene sequence: CDR1 SGDLS, CDR2 YYNGEE. The CDR3 consists of 14 residues. V shed 0 bases and J shed 10 bases, with 14 bases lying between them. The amount of total RNA extracted per sample was at least 5.5 micrograms. This chain uses TRBV9 with TRBJ2-1, with TRBD1 as a possible D gene (6 bases). The origin of this receptor is a woman aged 55-70 years in good health. What was sequenced was blood. CDR3: CASSVVGGVGEQFF. The CDR3 region has the DNA TGTGCCAGCAGCGTAGTAGGGGGAGTAGGAGAGCAGTTCTTC.